This T cell receptor (beta chain) was sequenced for a study of neurological immune-mediated disorders. The V gene end was trimmed by 3 bases and the J gene end by 0 bases; junction bases not matched to a gene: 3. The CDR3 sequence is 18 residues long. Germline-derived CDR1 and CDR2 are WNHNN and SYGVQD (reference sequence). TCRdb called the 5' RACE reads again in MiXCR, with one record for every CDR3 protein. There are 30,000 to 40,000 distinct CDR3 sequences in the sample; 11% occur only once, and 3.5% to 4% lies in the top ten. This clonotype was seen repeatedly, ten times or more. Antigen unknown. Time point here: technical triplicate 1. Study observations and caveats: It was HTLV-1-associated myelopathy that showed the most TCR clonal expansion, while multiple sclerosis showed the least, falling below healthy controls. Private repertoires in all groups were suggested by the absence of shared CDR3 amino acid sequences among expanded clones across subjects.

The rearrangement uses TRBV10-1 and TRBJ2-6; 12 bases match TRBD1. The sample was PBMCs. The clonotype originates from a man between 60 and 70 years old with HTLV-1-associated myelopathy (HAM/TSP). CDR3 DNA sequence: TGCGCCAGCAGTGAAGGGACAGGGGGCAACTCTGGGGCCAACGTCCTGACTTTC. It codes for CASSEGTGGNSGANVLTF.